These T cell receptor beta chains were read from a single sample in a study of CD8+ T cells in alopecia areata. Assay: immunoSEQ multiplex PCR; the TCRdb copy retains only in-frame clones and omits some. The data hold about 250,000 clones, with around 64% observed a single time. The material sequenced was CD4+ T cells sorted from blood, taken around week 54, from a patient treated with tofacitinib. Receptors originate from a human donor with alopecia areata. Both conserved end residues are part of each CDR3. A D gene is named only where the DNA matches it firmly. Some rows have no size entry. The others give once, few or many, or a class for an expanded clone.

J gene,D gene,V gene,CDR3 length,clone size,CDR3 DNA,CDR3 protein
TRBJ2-1,NA,TRBV29-1,12,NA,TGCAGCGTTGAATACGGGGTCCATGAGCAGTTCTTC,CSVEYGVHEQFF
TRBJ1-4,NA,TRBV23-1,15,NA,TGCGCCAGCAGTCAATTAGCCAGGGGTCGTGAAAAACTGTTTTTT,CASSQLARGREKLFF
TRBJ2-3,NA,TRBV29-1,13,NA,TGCAGCGTTGAATCCCAGAGCACAGATACGCAGTATTTT,CSVESQSTDTQYF
TRBJ2-5,NA,TRBV11-2,14,NA,TGTGCCAGCAGTCCCAACTGGAATCAAGAGACCCAGTACTTC,CASSPNWNQETQYF
TRBJ2-7,NA,TRBV4-2,14,NA,TGTGCCAGCAGCCAAGATCAAGGGTTGGACGAGCAGTACTTC,CASSQDQGLDEQYF
TRBJ2-4,NA,TRBV2,13,NA,TGTGCCAGCGCCAACACAGCCAAAAACATTCAGTACTTC,CASANTAKNIQYF
TRBJ2-5,TRBD2,TRBV29-1,14,NA,TGCAGCGGGAGCGGGGTCCTTCACGGTGAGACCCAGTACTTC,CSGSGVLHGETQYF
TRBJ1-1,NA,TRBV30,16,NA,TGTGCCTGGACCGAGCCCCTCCGGGGCCGGAACACTGAAGCTTTCTTT,CAWTEPLRGRNTEAFF
TRBJ2-3,NA,TRBV15,15,NA,TGTGCCACCAGCAGCGACAGGTCTAGCACAGATACGCAGTATTTT,CATSSDRSSTDTQYF
TRBJ2-7,NA,TRBV30,13,few,TGTGCCTGGAGTGGCCCGCCGTCGGAAGAGCAGTACTTC,CAWSGPPSEEQYF
TRBJ2-5,NA,TRBV6-1,15,few,TGTGCCAGCAGTGCTGGTCTAGCTCGATTTGAGACCCAGTACTTC,CASSAGLARFETQYF
TRBJ2-2,NA,TRBV19,14,few,TGTGCCAGTACCCCGTCGACAGTCCCCGGGGAGCTGTTTTTT,CASTPSTVPGELFF
TRBJ2-3,TRBD2,TRBV7-2,17,NA,TGTGCCAGCAGCCCGCGGACTAGCGGGGGTGGCACAGATACGCAGTATTTT,CASSPRTSGGGTDTQYF
TRBJ1-2,NA,TRBV9,16,NA,TGTGCCAGCAGCGTAGGTGCCTCCGGCGTCATCGATGGCTACACCTTC,CASSVGASGVIDGYTF
TRBJ2-5,TRBD1,TRBV5-4,15,NA,TGTGCCAGCAGTTTTACCGGGACAGGGGTTGAGACCCAGTACTTC,CASSFTGTGVETQYF
TRBJ2-1,TRBD1,TRBV5-1,14,NA,TGCGCCAGCAACTCCGGGACAGGAGACAATGAGCAGTTCTTC,CASNSGTGDNEQFF
TRBJ2-3,NA,TRBV29-1,14,NA,TGCAGCGTTGAAGGGTGGACTGGCCCAGATACGCAGTATTTT,CSVEGWTGPDTQYF
TRBJ1-5,NA,TRBV5-1,13,NA,TGCGCCAGCAGCTTGGCGAGGGGTCAGCCCCAGCATTTT,CASSLARGQPQHF
TRBJ2-5,NA,TRBV5-1,13,NA,TGCGCCAGCAGCTTGGGGGTCCAAGAGACCCAGTACTTC,CASSLGVQETQYF
TRBJ2-3,NA,TRBV2,15,once,TGTGCCAGCAGTGAAGACGGGACTAGCACAGATACGCAGTATTTT,CASSEDGTSTDTQYF
TRBJ2-3,NA,TRBV5-6,12,once,TGTGCCAGCAGCCTTGGCGGGTATACGCAGTATTTT,CASSLGGYTQYF
TRBJ2-1,NA,TRBV5-1,13,NA,TGCGCCAGCAGCGCGACAGGACCTGGTGAGCAGTTCTTC,CASSATGPGEQFF
TRBJ2-1,NA,TRBV11-2,13,NA,TGTGCCAGCAGCTTAGACTGGTATTGGGAGCAGTTCTTC,CASSLDWYWEQFF
TRBJ1-5,NA,TRBV29-1,13,NA,TGCAGCGTTTCCGGATCCGCCAATCAGCCCCAGCATTTT,CSVSGSANQPQHF
TRBJ1-2,NA,TRBV4-3,14,few,TGCGCCAGCAGCCAAGTCAGGGCAACCTATGGCTACACCTTC,CASSQVRATYGYTF
TRBJ2-7,NA,TRBV29-1,12,NA,TGCAGCGTTGCCATCGGTGCCTACGAGCAGTACTTC,CSVAIGAYEQYF
TRBJ1-2,TRBD1,TRBV30,15,NA,TGTGCCTGCGCACCCCCGGGACAGGGGGCTGATGGCTACACCTTC,CACAPPGQGADGYTF
TRBJ1-5,NA,TRBV19,13,NA,TGTGCCAGTGATACAGGGAACAATCAGCCCCAGCATTTT,CASDTGNNQPQHF
TRBJ1-1,NA,TRBV29-1,12,NA,TGCAGCGTTGGGAGGTTGCACACTGAAGCTTTCTTT,CSVGRLHTEAFF
TRBJ2-5,NA,TRBV7-9,13,once,TGTGCCAGCAGCTTATCTTGGGAGGAGACCCAGTACTTC,CASSLSWEETQYF
TRBJ1-5,NA,TRBV19,14,NA,TGTGCCAGTAGTATACTACAGGAAAGTCAGCCCCAGCATTTT,CASSILQESQPQHF
TRBJ2-1,TRBD1,TRBV18,15,NA,TGTGCCAGCTCACCACCAAGACAGGGGAGGAATGAGCAGTTCTTC,CASSPPRQGRNEQFF
TRBJ2-3,NA,TRBV9,15,once,TGTGCCAGCAGCGTAGTAGGCGGGCGGGGAGATACGCAGTATTTT,CASSVVGGRGDTQYF
TRBJ1-5,NA,TRBV30,13,NA,TGTGCCTGGAGTGGTGGGTGGCCGCAGCCCCAGCATTTT,CAWSGGWPQPQHF
TRBJ2-7,TRBD1,TRBV30,13,NA,TGTGCCTGGAGTGTAAACAGGGGCTACGAGCAGTACTTC,CAWSVNRGYEQYF
TRBJ2-5,NA,TRBV29-1,10,NA,TGCAGCGTTGACAGGCCAATATTCCACTTC,CSVDRPIFHF
TRBJ1-2,NA,TRBV5-1,13,NA,TGCGCCAGCAGCCTAGACAACAGCTATGGCTACACCTTC,CASSLDNSYGYTF
TRBJ2-3,TRBD2,TRBV10-2,15,NA,TGCGCCAGCAGTTCCCAGCGGGGGGGCACAGATACGCAGTATTTT,CASSSQRGGTDTQYF
TRBJ2-7,NA,TRBV7-6,13,many,TGTGCCAGCAGCTTAGGGGCCCCCTACGAGCAGTACTTC,CASSLGAPYEQYF
TRBJ2-7,TRBD2,TRBV25-1,13,NA,TGTGCCAGCAAGCTAGCGGGGGGCTACGAGCAGTACTTC,CASKLAGGYEQYF
TRBJ2-7,NA,TRBV18,15,NA,TGTGCCAGCTCACCACGGTCAGGGGCCGGCTACGAGCAGTACTTC,CASSPRSGAGYEQYF
TRBJ2-1,NA,TRBV5-6,14,NA,TGTGCCAGCATTGCGAACAGGGCATACAATGAGCAGTTCTTC,CASIANRAYNEQFF
TRBJ2-1,TRBD2,TRBV7-9,18,few,TGTGCCAGCAGCTCCCTTCGACTAGCGGGGGGCAGGCGAAATGAGCAGTTCTTC,CASSSLRLAGGRRNEQFF
TRBJ2-6,NA,TRBV7-6,15,NA,TGTGCCAGCAGCCTCAGTAGCTCTGGGGCCAACGTCCTGACTTTC,CASSLSSSGANVLTF
TRBJ2-1,TRBD1,TRBV4-1,16,many,TGCGCCAGCAGCCCCCCGACAGGGAGCTCCTACAATGAGCAGTTCTTC,CASSPPTGSSYNEQFF
TRBJ1-2,TRBD1,TRBV5-6,13,once,TGTGCCAGCAGCTTTGGGACAGGGGCCGGCTACACCTTC,CASSFGTGAGYTF
TRBJ1-5,NA,TRBV5-6,15,few,TGTGCCAGCAGCTTGCAAGGGCCTTTCAATCAGCCCCAGCATTTT,CASSLQGPFNQPQHF
TRBJ2-6,NA,TRBV12-5,13,NA,TGTGCTAGTGCAGGCTCTGGGGCCAACGTCCTGACTTTC,CASAGSGANVLTF
TRBJ2-6,NA,TRBV29-1,16,once,TGCAGCGTTGAGGTGGGAAAGGTTGAGGGGGCCAACGTCCTGACTTTC,CSVEVGKVEGANVLTF
TRBJ2-3,NA,TRBV11-2,14,NA,TGTGCCAGCAGCTCTGGCGGGCGCCCAGATACGCAGTATTTT,CASSSGGRPDTQYF
TRBJ2-5,TRBD2,TRBV4-1,18,NA,TGCGCCAGCAGCGCCCTTCCCTCTAGCGGGGGGGCCCAGGAGACCCAGTACTTC,CASSALPSSGGAQETQYF
TRBJ2-5,NA,TRBV29-1,12,NA,TGCAGCGTTGAATCAGGGGACGAGACCCAGTACTTC,CSVESGDETQYF
TRBJ2-3,NA,TRBV30,16,NA,TGTGCCTGGAGTGTGGGCCTACAAACTAGCACAGATACGCAGTATTTT,CAWSVGLQTSTDTQYF
TRBJ2-7,NA,TRBV5-1,15,NA,TGCGCCAGCAGCCCTCGAGGGGACAACTCCTACGAGCAGTACTTC,CASSPRGDNSYEQYF
TRBJ2-3,NA,TRBV29-1,12,NA,TGCAGCGTCGCGACCCCGGGGGATACGCAGTATTTT,CSVATPGDTQYF